This T cell receptor beta chain was recovered during a study of cytomegalovirus exposure and HLA in healthy donors. Study outcomes and limitations: Earlier analysis yielded a pattern in which most TCR beta V segments were productive about 90% or about 30% of the time.

Germline V CDR1 and CDR2: SGHVS, FQNEAQ. The V segment lost 4 bases and the J segment 3 bases; nucleotides outside the gene matches: 2. This CDR3 has 14 amino acids. Details on this clone: Its specificity is not known.

It was with 60 Vbeta and 13 Jbeta primers that the PCR ran. The table came from immunoSEQ multiplex PCR; TCRdb's copy has only in-frame clones and leaves some out. This sample's table has roughly 200,000 clones. The sample taken for sequencing was PBMCs. The chain recombines TRBV7-8 with TRBJ1-2; TRBD1 matches 10 bases. This sequence was found in a man in his thirties or forties in good health and CMV-seronegative. The CDR3 coding sequence is TGTGCCAGCAGCTGGGGGACAGGGGACTATGGCTACACCTTC. It is translated as CASSWGTGDYGYTF.